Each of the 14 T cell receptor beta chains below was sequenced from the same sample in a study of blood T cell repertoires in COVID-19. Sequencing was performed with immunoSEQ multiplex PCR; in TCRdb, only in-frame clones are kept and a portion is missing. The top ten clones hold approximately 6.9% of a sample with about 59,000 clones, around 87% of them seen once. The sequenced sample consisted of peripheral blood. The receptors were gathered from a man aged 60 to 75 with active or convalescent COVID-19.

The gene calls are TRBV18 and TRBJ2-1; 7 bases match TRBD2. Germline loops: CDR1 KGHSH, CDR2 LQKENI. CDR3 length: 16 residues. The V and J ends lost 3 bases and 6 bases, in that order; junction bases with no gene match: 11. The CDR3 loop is CASSPDWGGVGNEQFF. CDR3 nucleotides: TGTGCCAGCTCACCTGACTGGGGGGGGGTTGGCAATGAGCAGTTCTTC.

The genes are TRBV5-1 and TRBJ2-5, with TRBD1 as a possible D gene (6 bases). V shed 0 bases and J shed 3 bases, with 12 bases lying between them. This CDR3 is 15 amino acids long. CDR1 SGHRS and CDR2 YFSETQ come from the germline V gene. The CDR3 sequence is CASSLAGAGEETQYF. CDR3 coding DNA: TGCGCCAGCAGCTTGGCCGGGGCAGGGGAAGAGACCCAGTACTTC.

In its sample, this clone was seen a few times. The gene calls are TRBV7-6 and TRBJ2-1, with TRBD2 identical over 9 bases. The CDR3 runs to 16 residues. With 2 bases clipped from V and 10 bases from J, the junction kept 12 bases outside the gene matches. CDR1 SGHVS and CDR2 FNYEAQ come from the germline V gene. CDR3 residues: CASSLTSASGMGEQFF. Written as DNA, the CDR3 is TGTGCCAGCAGCTTAACTAGTGCTAGCGGGATGGGGGAGCAGTTCTTC.

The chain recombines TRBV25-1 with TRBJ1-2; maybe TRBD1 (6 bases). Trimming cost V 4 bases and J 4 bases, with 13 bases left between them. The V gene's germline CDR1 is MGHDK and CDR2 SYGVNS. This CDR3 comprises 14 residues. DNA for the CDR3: TGTGCCAGCAGTGTGACACAGGGCGGCTATGGCTACACCTTC. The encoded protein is CASSVTQGGYGYTF.

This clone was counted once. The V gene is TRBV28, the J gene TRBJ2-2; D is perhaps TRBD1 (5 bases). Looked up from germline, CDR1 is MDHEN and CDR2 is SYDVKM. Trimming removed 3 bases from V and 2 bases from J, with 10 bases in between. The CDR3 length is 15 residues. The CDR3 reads CASSLAGINTGELFF. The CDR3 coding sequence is TGTGCCAGCAGTTTGGCAGGGATAAACACCGGGGAGCTGTTTTTT.

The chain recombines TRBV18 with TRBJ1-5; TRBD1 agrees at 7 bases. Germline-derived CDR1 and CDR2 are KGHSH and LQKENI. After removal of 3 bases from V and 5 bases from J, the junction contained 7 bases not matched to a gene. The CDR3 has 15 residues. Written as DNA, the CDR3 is TGTGCCAGCTCACCTGGGACAGTTAGGGATCAGCCCCAGCATTTT. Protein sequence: CASSPGTVRDQPQHF. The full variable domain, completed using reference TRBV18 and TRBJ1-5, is NAGVMQNPRHLVRRRGQEARLRCSPMKGHSHVYWYRQLPEEGLKFMVYLQKENIIDESGMPKERFSAEFPKEGPSILRIQQVVRGDSAAYFCASSPGTVRDQPQHFGDGTRLSIL.

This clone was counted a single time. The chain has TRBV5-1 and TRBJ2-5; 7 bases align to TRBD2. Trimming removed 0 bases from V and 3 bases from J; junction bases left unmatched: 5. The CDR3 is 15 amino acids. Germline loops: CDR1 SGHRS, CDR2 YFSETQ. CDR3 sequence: CASSLATGREETQYF. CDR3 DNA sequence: TGCGCCAGCAGCTTGGCCACGGGGAGGGAAGAGACCCAGTACTTC.

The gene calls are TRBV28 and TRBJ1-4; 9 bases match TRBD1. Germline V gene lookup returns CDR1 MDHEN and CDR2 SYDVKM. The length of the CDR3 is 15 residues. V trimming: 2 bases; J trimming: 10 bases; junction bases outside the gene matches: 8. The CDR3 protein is CASSLVTGGKGKLFF. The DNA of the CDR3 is TGTGCCAGCAGTTTAGTTACAGGGGGCAAGGGAAAACTGTTTTTT.

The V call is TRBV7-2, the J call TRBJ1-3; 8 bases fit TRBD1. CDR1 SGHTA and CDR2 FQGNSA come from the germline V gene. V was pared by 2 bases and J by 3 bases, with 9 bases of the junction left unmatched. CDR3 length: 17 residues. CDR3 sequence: CASSLLLQGAYGNTIYF. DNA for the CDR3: TGTGCCAGCAGCTTATTACTTCAGGGGGCATATGGAAACACCATATATTTT.

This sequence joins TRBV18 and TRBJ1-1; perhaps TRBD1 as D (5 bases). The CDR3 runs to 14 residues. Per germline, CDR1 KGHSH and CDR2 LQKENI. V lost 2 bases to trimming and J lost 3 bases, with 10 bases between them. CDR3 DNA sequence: TGTGCCAGCTCACCATCCCAGGGCGACACTGAAGCTTTCTTT. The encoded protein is CASSPSQGDTEAFF.

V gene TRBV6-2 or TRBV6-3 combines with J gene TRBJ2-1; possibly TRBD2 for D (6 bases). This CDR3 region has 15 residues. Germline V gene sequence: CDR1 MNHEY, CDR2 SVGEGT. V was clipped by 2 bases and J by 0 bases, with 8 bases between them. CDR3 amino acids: CASSYGGSSYNEQFF. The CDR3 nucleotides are TGTGCCAGCAGTTACGGGGGGAGCTCCTACAATGAGCAGTTCTTC.

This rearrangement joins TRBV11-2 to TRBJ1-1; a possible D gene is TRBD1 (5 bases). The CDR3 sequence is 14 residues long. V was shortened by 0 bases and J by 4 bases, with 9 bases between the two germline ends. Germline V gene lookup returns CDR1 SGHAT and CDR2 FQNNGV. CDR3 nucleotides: TGTGCCAGCAGCTTAGACGGGGGGGGCACTGAAGCTTTCTTT. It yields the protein CASSLDGGGTEAFF.

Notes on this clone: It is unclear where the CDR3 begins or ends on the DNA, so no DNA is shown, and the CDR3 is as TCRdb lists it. CDR3 region: CASTSGDSDNSPLHF. V and J are TRBV27 and TRBJ1-6; TRBD1, the table's D call, lacks a check against the DNA. Germline V gene sequence: CDR1 MNHEY, CDR2 SMNVEV (reference sequence). The CDR3 length equals 15 residues, ends included.

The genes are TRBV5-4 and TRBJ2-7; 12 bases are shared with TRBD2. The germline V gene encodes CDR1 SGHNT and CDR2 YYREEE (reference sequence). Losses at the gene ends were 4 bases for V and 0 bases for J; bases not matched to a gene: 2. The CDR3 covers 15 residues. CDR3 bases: TGTGCCAGCAGCCCGGGACTAGCGGGCTCCTACGAGCAGTACTTC. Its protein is CASSPGLAGSYEQYF.